Listed here are 26 T cell receptor beta chains from one sample, sequenced in a study of cytotoxic CD8 clonotypes in ibrutinib-treated CLL (dated by TCRdb to 2020 to 2022). The library was prepared using the immunoSEQ multiplex PCR assay. What TCRdb holds here is the immuneACCESS table cut down to in-frame rearrangements. Part of the clones is not present; checked against another copy, under half of the missing clones reflect an unresolved V gene, and the others are unexplained. In all, the sample holds about 270,000 clones, and 76% of those were seen once. Jointly, the top ten make up approximately 5.1% of the sample. This sample's time point label indicates: progressive disease on ibrutinib. This specimen consisted of PBMCs, obtained at disease progression, from a patient treated with ibrutinib. Source of these receptors: a human donor with chronic lymphocytic leukemia.

V and J are TRBV6-1 and TRBJ1-1; D gene uncertain. CDR1 and CDR2 from the germline V gene are MNHNS and SASEGT. This CDR3 has 15 amino acids. Trimming removed 2 bases from V and 6 bases from J, with 16 bases in between. The CDR3 DNA reads as TGTGCCAGCAGTGAACGCCGAATACCTCGCGCTGAAGCTTTCTTT. The encoded protein is CASSERRIPRAEAFF.

The table lists this clone with a few counts. This chain connects TRBV7-6 to TRBJ1-6, with D hard to call. Trimming cost V 2 bases and J 7 bases, with 9 bases left between them. Germline V gene data show CDR1 as SGHVS and CDR2 as FNYEAQ. This CDR3 region has 14 residues. CDR3 protein: CASSLNEGNSPLHF. Here the CDR3 DNA reads TGTGCCAGCAGCTTAAACGAGGGAAATTCACCCCTCCACTTT.

V and J are TRBV7-9 and TRBJ2-2; 10 bases align to TRBD2. V gave up 1 base and J gave up 6 bases; unmatched junction bases: 5. Per the germline V gene, CDR1 is SEHNR and CDR2 is FQNEAQ (reference sequence). This CDR3 has 16 amino acids. The CDR3 DNA reads TGTGCCAGCAGCTTAGTCCTAGCGGGAGACTCCGGGGAGCTGTTTTTT. Protein sequence: CASSLVLAGDSGELFF.

V usage is TRBV6-1 and J usage is TRBJ2-5; D not resolved. The germline CDR1 and CDR2 sequences are MNHNS and SASEGT. The length of the CDR3 is 12 residues. Trimming shortened V by 6 bases and J by 6 bases, and 11 bases separated the two germline ends. CDR3 sequence (DNA): TGTGCCAGCAGCAAAAAGTGGCAGACCCAGTACTTC. It translates to CASSKKWQTQYF.

The rearrangement joins TRBV18 to TRBJ2-1, with D uncertain. The germline V gene encodes CDR1 KGHSH and CDR2 LQKENI. V was pared by 6 bases and J by 8 bases, with 17 bases between. The CDR3 runs 14 residues. CDR3 coding DNA: TGTGCCAGCTCGCTCTGGGGTACCGGAGATGAGCAGTTCTTC. Its protein product is CASSLWGTGDEQFF.

The sample holds a few counts of this clone. This chain joins TRBV4-1 and TRBJ1-4; possibly TRBD1 for D (6 bases). Germline CDR1 reads MGHRA; CDR2 reads YSYEKL. This CDR3 region has 15 residues. The ends were cut back, 5 bases at V and 6 bases at J, with 16 bases in the middle. CDR3: CASSFHRAEDEKLFF. CDR3 DNA: TGCGCCAGCAGCTTCCACAGGGCAGAGGATGAAAAACTGTTTTTT.

This chain uses TRBV7-3 with TRBJ2-3, with D maybe TRBD2 (6 bases). CDR1 SGHTA and CDR2 FQGTGA come from the germline V gene. This CDR3 spans 15 amino acids. Trimming removed 4 bases at V and 9 bases at J, with 20 bases between. The CDR3: CASSSYGGGTDTQYF. The CDR3 DNA reads as TGTGCCAGCAGCTCTTACGGGGGAGGCACGGACACGCAGTATTTT.

This clone was detected a few times. CDR3 bases: TGTGCCACTAACGAACAGGGGGAGCCCCAGCATTTT. Translation: CATNEQGEPQHF. This rearrangement joins TRBV6-6 to TRBJ1-5, with 8 positions matching TRBD1. There are 12 residues in the CDR3. CDR1 is MNHNY and CDR2 is SVGAGI in the germline V gene (reference sequence). V lost 10 bases and J lost 8; bases outside the gene matches: 7.

In this sample, this clone turned up a few times. J is TRBJ2-2 and V is TRBV6-5, with a weak D call TRBD1 (6 bases). V gave up 6 bases and J gave up 2 bases, with 10 bases separating them. CDR1 and CDR2 from the germline V gene are MNHEY and SVGAGI. CDR3 size: 14 residues. CDR3 sequence (DNA): TGTGCCAGCAGAGGGACAATCAACACCGGGGAGCTGTTTTTT. Translating gives CASRGTINTGELFF.

V and J are TRBV27 and TRBJ1-2; perhaps TRBD1 as D (5 bases). The CDR3 sequence is 14 residues long. Trimming removed 5 bases from V and 4 bases from J, with 14 bases in between. CDR1 and CDR2 from the germline V gene are MNHEY and SMNVEV (reference sequence). CDR3 protein: CASSPLAGTYGYTF. CDR3 DNA sequence: TGTGCCAGCAGTCCCCTTGCTGGGACCTATGGCTACACCTTC.

This clone showed up just a few times. J is TRBJ1-6 and V is TRBV9; D unclear. There are 15 residues in the CDR3. V was shortened by 2 bases and J by 8 bases, with 14 bases between the two germline ends. CDR1 and CDR2 (germline): SGDLS, YYNGEE. The CDR3 sequence: CASSVRPLEDSPLHF. For the CDR3, the DNA is TGTGCCAGCAGCGTTAGACCCCTTGAGGATTCACCCCTCCACTTT.

This clone was observed a single time. The chain combines TRBV5-1 with TRBJ2-7, with 9 bases identical to TRBD1. Trimming at V came to 3 bases and at J to 1 base, leaving 11 bases not matched to a gene. The CDR3 is made up of 17 amino acids. Per germline, CDR1 SGHRS and CDR2 YFSETQ. CDR3 in DNA: TGCGCCAGCAGCTCTGGGGCGGGACAGGGCACTTCCTACGAGCAGTACTTC. Its translation is CASSSGAGQGTSYEQYF.

The rearrangement joins TRBV11-2 to TRBJ1-5, with a tentative D call TRBD1 (6 bases). Germline V gives CDR1 SGHAT, CDR2 FQNNGV. The CDR3 contains 14 residues. V dropped 1 base and J dropped 6 bases, with 10 bases sitting between them. In nucleotides, the CDR3 is TGTGCCAGCAGCTTAGGCCCACAGGGTCAGCCCCAGCATTTT. It translates to CASSLGPQGQPQHF.

This chain connects TRBV29-1 to TRBJ2-5; 13 bases are a match to TRBD2. Trimming cost V 5 bases and J 5 bases; bases outside gene matches: 8. Per germline, CDR1 SQVTM and CDR2 ANQGSEA. The CDR3 sequence is 15 residues long. Here the CDR3 reads CSVYTSGRARETQYF. The CDR3 DNA sequence: TGCAGCGTTTATACTAGCGGGAGGGCCCGGGAGACCCAGTACTTC.

In this sample, this clone turned up a few times. The chain is built from TRBV7-2 and TRBJ2-7, with 7 bases matching TRBD2. This CDR3 region has 13 residues. V trimming: 1 base; J trimming: 6 bases; junction bases outside the gene matches: 3. CDR1 and CDR2 from the germline V gene are SGHTA and FQGNSA. The CDR3, as DNA: TGTGCCAGCAGCTTAGTAGGCGGGGGCGAGCAGTACTTC. Translation: CASSLVGGGEQYF. Together with reference TRBV7-2 and TRBJ2-7, the CDR3 gives the full variable domain: GAGVSQSPSNKVTEKGKDVELRCDPISGHTALYWYRQSLGQGLEFLIYFQGNSAPDKSGLPSDRFSAERTGGSVSTLTIQRTQQEDSAVYLCASSLVGGGEQYFGPGTRLTVT.

Comments on this clone: The identical CDR3 is also encoded by other nucleotide sequences in the sample. CDR3 nucleotide sequence: TGCGCCAGCTCTCTAGCAACTGAGCAGTTCTTC. Its protein is CASSLATEQFF. The genes are TRBV5-1 and TRBJ2-1; D is perhaps TRBD2 (5 bases). The CDR3 runs to 11 residues. Between the trimmed V and J ends, which lost 7 bases and 9 bases, there was a span of 11 bases. CDR1 and CDR2 (germline): SGHRS, YFSETQ.

V is TRBV7-8 and J is TRBJ2-1; TRBD2 agrees at 8 bases. The CDR3 is made up of 16 amino acids. The trim removed 1 base at V and 5 bases at J, leaving 7 bases unmatched. The germline V gene encodes CDR1 SGHVS and CDR2 FQNEAQ. In DNA, the CDR3 is TGTGCCAGCAGCTTAGGGGCGGGGGGCAGGAACAATGAGCAGTTCTTC. Its protein product is CASSLGAGGRNNEQFF. Drawing the rest from reference TRBV7-8 and TRBJ2-1, the complete variable domain is GAGVSQSPRYKVAKRGQDVALRCDPISGHVSLFWYQQALGQGPEFLTYFQNEAQLDKSGLPSDRFFAERPEGSVSTLKIQRTQQEDSAVYLCASSLGAGGRNNEQFFGPGTRLTVL.

This chain joins TRBV5-4 and TRBJ2-3; 8 bases fit TRBD1. This CDR3 is 18 amino acids long. V was pared by 0 bases and J by 1 base, with 10 bases of the junction left unmatched. Per the germline V gene, CDR1 is SGHNT and CDR2 is YYREEE (reference sequence). The CDR3 nucleotides read TGTGCCAGCAGCTTGGCCCCCTTTGCGGGACAGGGCACAGATACGCAGTATTTT. Translating gives CASSLAPFAGQGTDTQYF.

There are a few counts of this clone. V gene TRBV18 combines with J gene TRBJ2-7; 7 nucleotides agree with TRBD2. Unmatched junction bases numbered 11, after V lost 6 bases and J lost 6 bases. The CDR3 extends over 14 amino acids. Germline CDR1 and CDR2: KGHSH and LQKENI. As DNA, the CDR3 is TGTGCCAGCTCCCGGAGGGAGGGCCTCTTCGAGCAGTACTTC. It codes for CASSRREGLFEQYF.

The chain links TRBV6-5 to TRBJ1-2; D is possibly TRBD1 (5 bases). V was pared by 1 base and J by 5 bases, with 11 bases between. CDR1 MNHEY and CDR2 SVGAGI come from the germline V gene. This CDR3 comprises 14 residues. CDR3 sequence reads: CASSYFGTGYGYTF. As DNA, the CDR3 is TGTGCCAGCAGTTACTTCGGGACGGGATATGGCTACACCTTC.

This clone was seen just once. V usage is TRBV29-1 and J usage is TRBJ2-7, with a possible D match to TRBD1 (5 bases). This CDR3 is built from 12 residues. Germline V gene data show CDR1 as SQVTM and CDR2 as ANQGSEA. With 4 bases removed from V and 6 bases from J, the gap between germline ends came to 13 bases. DNA for the CDR3: TGCAGCGTTGCCAGGGAATGGGGCGAGCAGTACTTC. It is translated as CSVAREWGEQYF.

This chain joins TRBV10-3 and TRBJ1-4; D is perhaps TRBD1 (5 bases). CDR1 is ENHRY, CDR2 SYGVKD, per germline. Between the trimmed V and J ends, which lost 5 bases and 8 bases, there was a span of 15 bases. This CDR3 spans 14 amino acids. The CDR3 region has the DNA TGTGCCATCAGTCGCGCAGGGCCGAGGGAAAAACTGTTTTTT. It translates to CAISRAGPREKLFF.

This chain uses TRBV7-2 with TRBJ2-1, with D perhaps matching TRBD2 (6 bases). The CDR3 sequence is 13 residues long. Trimming pared 5 bases from V and 8 bases from J, leaving 13 bases between. Germline CDR1 reads SGHTA; CDR2 reads FQGNSA. CDR3 sequence: CASSPRRGDEQFF. The CDR3 DNA reads TGTGCCAGCAGCCCGAGGCGGGGCGATGAGCAGTTCTTC.

The rearrangement joins TRBV5-6 to TRBJ2-1; 8 nucleotides align to TRBD2. Germline V lookup: CDR1 SGHDT, CDR2 YYEEEE. CDR3 size: 15 residues. V was pared by 4 bases and J by 6 bases, with 9 bases of the junction left unmatched. This CDR3 reads CASSTLAGMVNEQFF. The CDR3 DNA follows: TGTGCCAGCAGCACCTTAGCGGGAATGGTCAATGAGCAGTTCTTC. The full variable domain, its missing parts supplied by reference TRBV5-6 and TRBJ2-1, is DAGVTQSPTHLIKTRGQQVTLRCSPKSGHDTVSWYQQALGQGPQFIFQYYEEEERQRGNFPDRFSGHQFPNYSSELNVNALLLGDSALYLCASSTLAGMVNEQFFGPGTRLTVL.

This chain joins TRBV2 and TRBJ2-1; the D gene could be TRBD1 or TRBD2 (5 bases each). The CDR3 contains 13 residues. V was clipped by 2 bases and J by 7 bases, with 9 bases between them. Germline V CDR1 and CDR2: SNHLY, FYNNEI. CDR3 bases: TGTGCCAGCAGTGAATGGTGGGGGAATGAGCAGTTCTTC. This codes for CASSEWWGNEQFF.

Here the CDR3 reads CASSLGRGPLQPQHF. Here the CDR3 DNA reads TGTGCCAGCAGCTTAGGCAGGGGGCCTTTACAGCCCCAGCATTTT. The chain employs TRBV5-6 and TRBJ1-5, with 8 bases that match TRBD1. J gave up 7 bases and V 2 bases, and 8 bases lay outside the gene matches. Germline CDR1 and CDR2: SGHDT and YYEEEE. CDR3 size: 15 residues.